A selection of T cell receptor beta chains follows, all from one sample in a study of CD8 T cells in Susac syndrome. TCRdb re-called the immunoSEQ multiplex PCR reads with MiXCR, one entry per CDR3 protein. The table lists approximately 210,000 distinct CDR3 sequences, 95% of them singletons. Material for sequencing was CD4+ T cells from PBMCs. These receptors were taken from a human donor with multiple sclerosis. CDR3s include the opening cysteine and the closing phenylalanine or tryptophan. Each record gives: D gene, V gene, clone size, J gene, CDR3 DNA, CDR3 protein. The D gene is left open where the match is weak. For some rows the clone size is stated as once, few or many, or as a class when expanded; others skip it.

TRBD1,TRBV6-5,-,TRBJ1-1,TGTGCCAGCAGTGACAGGGTGAACACTGAAGCTTTCTTT,CASSDRVNTEAFF
-,TRBV4-1,-,TRBJ2-5,TGCGCCAGCAGCCAAGTGCGAGGGACCCAGTACTTC,CASSQVRGTQYF
-,TRBV12-3/TRBV12-4,-,TRBJ1-4,TGTGCCAGCAGTTCCACCGGGGGCCCTAATGAAAAACTGTTTTTT,CASSSTGGPNEKLFF
TRBD1,TRBV2,-,TRBJ2-4,TGTGCCAGCAGTGGAGGGACAGGGAGTGGACTCATTCAGTACTTC,CASSGGTGSGLIQYF
-,TRBV11-2,-,TRBJ1-6,TGTGCCAGCAGCCCCCATTCTTCGGGATATAATTCACCCCTCCACTTT,CASSPHSSGYNSPLHF
-,TRBV24-1,-,TRBJ2-3,TGTGCCACCAGTGACCCCAAATTTCTGACGCAGTATTTT,CATSDPKFLTQYF
TRBD1,TRBV29-1,-,TRBJ1-1,TGCAGCGTACTAGTAGGGACAGGGGGTCCTGAAGCTTTCTTT,CSVLVGTGGPEAFF
-,TRBV5-8,-,TRBJ2-5,TGTGCCAGCAGCCGCAGACGGGGAGAAGAGACCCAGTACTTC,CASSRRRGEETQYF
-,TRBV19,-,TRBJ2-7,TGTGCCAGTAGTATTACTCTCCGCACCGATACCTACGAGCAGTACTTC,CASSITLRTDTYEQYF
-,TRBV29-1,-,TRBJ1-1,TGCAGCGTTGGTGCATCGAGTAACACTGAAGCTTTCTTT,CSVGASSNTEAFF
TRBD2,TRBV2,-,TRBJ2-2,TGTGCCAGCTTTGGGACTAGCGGATCAACCGGGGAGCTGTTTTTT,CASFGTSGSTGELFF
-,TRBV7-8,-,TRBJ2-5,TGTGCCAGCACCCCGGACGGAGCTTTGGGGACCCAGTACTTC,CASTPDGALGTQYF
TRBD1,TRBV30,-,TRBJ1-1,TGTGCCTGGAGTCGGGACAGGGACACTGAAGCTTTCTTT,CAWSRDRDTEAFF
-,TRBV12-3/TRBV12-4,few,TRBJ2-7,TGTGCCAGCAGTATTTCCTACGAGCAGTACTTC,CASSISYEQYF
-,TRBV20-1,-,TRBJ2-7,TGCAGTGCTAGCTCCGGAACCTCCCACGAGCAGTACTTC,CSASSGTSHEQYF
-,TRBV24-1,-,TRBJ2-3,TGTGCCACCAGTGACAGGGACACAGATACGCAGTATTTT,CATSDRDTDTQYF
-,TRBV12-3/TRBV12-4,-,TRBJ1-2,TGTGCCAGCAGTCGAGGGACCGCCGACTATGGCTACACCTTC,CASSRGTADYGYTF
-,TRBV29-1,-,TRBJ1-2,TGCAGCGTTGACTATGGCTACACCTTC,CSVDYGYTF
-,TRBV24-1,-,TRBJ2-3,TGTGCCACCAGTGATTCGAGTCGGGGGGCGGATACGCAGTATTTT,CATSDSSRGADTQYF
TRBD2,TRBV27,-,TRBJ2-1,TGTGCCAGCAGTTATCCGGGACTATCTGCCAATGAGCAGTTCTTC,CASSYPGLSANEQFF
TRBD2,TRBV30,-,TRBJ2-7,TGTGCCTGGAGACTAGCGGGAGGGTACGAGCAGTACTTC,CAWRLAGGYEQYF
-,TRBV15,-,TRBJ1-2,TGTGCCACCAGTTCTGGCTATGGCTACACCTTC,CATSSGYGYTF